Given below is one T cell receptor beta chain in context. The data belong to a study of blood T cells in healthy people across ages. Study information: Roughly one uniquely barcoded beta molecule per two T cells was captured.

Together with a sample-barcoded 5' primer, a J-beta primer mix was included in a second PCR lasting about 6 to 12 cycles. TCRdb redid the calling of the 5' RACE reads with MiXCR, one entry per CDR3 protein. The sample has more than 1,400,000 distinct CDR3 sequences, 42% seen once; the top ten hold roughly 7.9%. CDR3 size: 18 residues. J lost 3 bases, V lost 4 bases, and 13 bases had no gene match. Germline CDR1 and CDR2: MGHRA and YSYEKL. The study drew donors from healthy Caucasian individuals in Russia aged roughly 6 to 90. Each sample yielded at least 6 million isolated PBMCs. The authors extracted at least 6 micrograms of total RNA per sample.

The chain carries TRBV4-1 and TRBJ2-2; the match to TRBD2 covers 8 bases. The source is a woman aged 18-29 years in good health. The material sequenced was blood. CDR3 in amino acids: CASSPGRSKAGDTGELFF. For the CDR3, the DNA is TGCGCCAGCAGCCCAGGGAGGAGTAAAGCGGGAGACACCGGGGAGCTGTTTTTT.